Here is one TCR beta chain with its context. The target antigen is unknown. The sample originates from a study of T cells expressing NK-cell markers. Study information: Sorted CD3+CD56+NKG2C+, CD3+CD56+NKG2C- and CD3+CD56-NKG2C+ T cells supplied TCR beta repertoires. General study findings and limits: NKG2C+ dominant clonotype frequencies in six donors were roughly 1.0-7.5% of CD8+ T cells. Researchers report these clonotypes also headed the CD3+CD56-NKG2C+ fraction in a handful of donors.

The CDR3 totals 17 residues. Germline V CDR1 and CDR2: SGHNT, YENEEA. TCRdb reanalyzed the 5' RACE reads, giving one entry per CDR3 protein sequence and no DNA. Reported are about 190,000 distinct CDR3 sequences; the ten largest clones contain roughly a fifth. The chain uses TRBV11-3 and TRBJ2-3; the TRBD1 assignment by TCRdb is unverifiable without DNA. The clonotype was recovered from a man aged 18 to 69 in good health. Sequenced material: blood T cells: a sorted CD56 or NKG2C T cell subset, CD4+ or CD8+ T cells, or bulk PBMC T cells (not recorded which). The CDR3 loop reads CASSRGDTGVMADTQYF.